Shown below are 13 T cell receptor beta chains from a single sample sequenced in a study of beta chain features in type 1 diabetes. Since all of the isolated RNA was reverse transcribed, expressed TCRB transcripts were what got sequenced. The method was immunoSEQ multiplex PCR; TCRdb's version includes in-frame clones alone and lacks a portion of them. Of about 250,000 clones in the sample, 11% to 15% are singletons; the top ten hold roughly 0.028%. The sample taken for sequencing was naive CD4+ T cells from blood. The receptor source for this set is a woman aged 40 to 50 in good health.

This clone was seen a few times. The chain uses TRBV11-2 and TRBJ2-5; no firm D call. V lost 1 base and J lost 1, with 7 bases in between. The CDR3 consists of 14 residues. Germline assignment: CDR1 SGHAT and CDR2 FQNNGV. CDR3 DNA sequence: TGTGCCAGCAGCTTAGTTCGGTCCCAAGAGACCCAGTACTTC. Residues: CASSLVRSQETQYF.

This clone was seen more than once but under ten times. The V call is TRBV18, the J call TRBJ2-7, with TRBD1 as a possible D gene (5 bases). Germline CDR1 and CDR2: KGHSH and LQKENI. V was shortened by 3 bases and J by 3 bases, with 9 bases between the two germline ends. This CDR3 has 13 residues. Here the CDR3 DNA reads TGTGCCAGCTCACCGGGGCAGCGCTACGAGCAGTACTTC. It translates to CASSPGQRYEQYF. The complete variable domain, with remaining parts taken from reference TRBV18 and TRBJ2-7, reads NAGVMQNPRHLVRRRGQEARLRCSPMKGHSHVYWYRQLPEEGLKFMVYLQKENIIDESGMPKERFSAEFPKEGPSILRIQQVVRGDSAAYFCASSPGQRYEQYFGPGTRLTVT.

The chain is built from TRBV29-1 and TRBJ1-2; TRBD1 aligns across 9 bases. Trimming removed 3 bases from V and 3 bases from J; junction bases left unmatched: 8. Germline V gene data show CDR1 as SQVTM and CDR2 as ANQGSEA. CDR3 size: 15 residues. The CDR3 coding sequence is TGCAGCGTTGACCCTACAGGGGGCGGGTACTATGGCTACACCTTC. The encoded protein is CSVDPTGGGYYGYTF.

The CDR3 region is CASSLAGVLNTEAFF. The CDR3 DNA follows: TGTGCCAGCAGCTTGGCAGGGGTCCTGAACACTGAAGCTTTCTTT. The chain couples TRBV5-4 to TRBJ1-1, with a possible D match to TRBD1 (6 bases). There are 15 residues in the CDR3. The V and J ends lost 0 bases and 0 bases respectively, with 9 bases between them. Per the germline V gene, CDR1 is SGHNT and CDR2 is YYREEE (reference sequence).

This clone was counted a few times. The chain recombines TRBV7-2 with TRBJ2-1, with TRBD1 as a possible D gene (5 bases). V lost 3 bases, J lost 5 bases, and 8 bases lay in between. There are 13 residues in the CDR3. Germline V gene lookup returns CDR1 SGHTA and CDR2 FQGNSA. The CDR3 loop reads CASSFGANNEQFF. CDR3 nucleotides: TGTGCCAGCAGCTTTGGGGCAAACAATGAGCAGTTCTTC.

The chain recombines TRBV19 with TRBJ1-5, with a possible D match to TRBD1 (6 bases). V lost 5 bases and J lost 5, with 19 bases in between. Germline loops: CDR1 LNHDA, CDR2 SQIVND (reference sequence). The CDR3 runs 16 residues. CDR3 bases: TGTGCCAGTAGTGTTCTTGGACAGACCGGGCATCAGCCCCAGCATTTT. Its protein product is CASSVLGQTGHQPQHF.

This chain uses TRBV7-6 with TRBJ2-5; 10 bases line up with TRBD2. V lost 5 bases, J lost 5 bases, and 8 bases stayed unmatched. Germline loops: CDR1 SGHVS, CDR2 FNYEAQ. This CDR3 contains 15 residues. The DNA of the CDR3 is TGTGCCAGCAGCGAGGGAGCGGGGGGGCGCGAGACCCAGTACTTC. This codes for CASSEGAGGRETQYF.

The V gene is TRBV6-5, the J gene TRBJ2-2, with a weak D call TRBD2 (6 bases). Trimming took off 2 bases at V and 6 bases at J, with 10 bases between the two ends. The germline V gene encodes CDR1 MNHEY and CDR2 SVGAGI. The CDR3 contains 14 residues. CDR3 DNA sequence: TGTGCCAGCAGTTACGGTAGCGGATCCGGGGAGCTGTTTTTT. It translates to CASSYGSGSGELFF.

In this sample, this clone turned up a few times. The J gene is TRBJ1-1, the V gene TRBV19; D remains unclear. Trimming pared 4 bases from V and 5 bases from J, leaving 11 bases between. The CDR3 covers 13 residues. In germline, CDR1 is LNHDA, CDR2 SQIVND (reference sequence). In nucleotides, the CDR3 is TGTGCCAGTAGTAGCCCTCGGGTTACTGAAGCTTTCTTT. Its translation: CASSSPRVTEAFF.

A few counts support this clone. The chain couples TRBV5-1 to TRBJ1-4; weak D call: TRBD1 (5 bases). This CDR3 is 16 amino acids long. Trimming removed 3 bases at V and 7 bases at J, with 19 bases between. CDR1 SGHRS and CDR2 YFSETQ come from the germline V gene. The chain's CDR3 is CASSSHTENGGEKLFF. As DNA, the CDR3 is TGCGCCAGCAGCTCGCATACTGAGAACGGGGGTGAAAAACTGTTTTTT.

J is TRBJ2-5 and V is TRBV5-1; 8 bases map to TRBD1. The germline gives CDR1 SGHRS, CDR2 YFSETQ. This CDR3 contains 14 residues. J gave up 4 bases and V 4 bases, and 6 bases lay outside the gene matches. CDR3 bases: TGCGCCAGCAGCAAGGACAGGGTACGAGAGACCCAGTACTTC. Protein product: CASSKDRVRETQYF.

The chain links TRBV6-1 to TRBJ1-2, with D possibly TRBD1 on 5 matching bases. V lost 6 bases, J lost 4 bases, and 12 bases lay in between. Germline CDR1 reads MNHNS; CDR2 reads SASEGT. The CDR3 totals 13 residues. CDR3 sequence (DNA): TGTGCCAGCAGCCAGACAGAGGTCTATGGCTACACCTTC. Protein sequence: CASSQTEVYGYTF.

This clone was detected a few times. The chain joins TRBV19 to TRBJ1-6; TRBD1 is a possible D gene (6 bases). Looked up from germline, CDR1 is LNHDA and CDR2 is SQIVND (reference sequence). V lost 8 bases to trimming and J lost 0 bases, with 11 bases between them. CDR3 length equals 15 residues. DNA for the CDR3: TGTGCCAGTCGGGACACTAGCTCCTATAATTCACCCCTCCACTTT. Encoded protein: CASRDTSSYNSPLHF. The whole variable domain, filled in from reference TRBV19 and TRBJ1-6, reads DGGITQSPKYLFRKEGQNVTLSCEQNLNHDAMYWYRQDPGQGLRLIYYSQIVNDFQKGDIAEGYSVSREKKESFPLTVTSAQKNPTAFYLCASRDTSSYNSPLHFGNGTRLTVT.